This T cell receptor beta chain was sequenced during a study of shared clonotypes between healthy human individuals. Profiled with immunoSEQ multiplex PCR; TCRdb holds only in-frame clones, not every one. This sample has a few hundred thousand clones, with about 97% found just once. CDR3 length equals 15 residues. Per germline, CDR1 SGHTA and CDR2 FQGNSA. V lost 1 base and J lost 2, with 8 bases in between. In the case of this clone: Other DNA sequences from this sample encode an identical CDR3 as well.

This clonotype originated in a woman aged 25 to 45 in good health. V usage is TRBV7-2 and J usage is TRBJ2-2; no reliable D call. Sample: naive CD4+ T cells sorted from blood. Regarding subset: CD45RA+ positively selected. This CDR3 reads CASSLVGRNTGELFF. The CDR3 coding sequence is TGTGCCAGCAGCTTAGTGGGCCGAAACACCGGGGAGCTGTTTTTT.